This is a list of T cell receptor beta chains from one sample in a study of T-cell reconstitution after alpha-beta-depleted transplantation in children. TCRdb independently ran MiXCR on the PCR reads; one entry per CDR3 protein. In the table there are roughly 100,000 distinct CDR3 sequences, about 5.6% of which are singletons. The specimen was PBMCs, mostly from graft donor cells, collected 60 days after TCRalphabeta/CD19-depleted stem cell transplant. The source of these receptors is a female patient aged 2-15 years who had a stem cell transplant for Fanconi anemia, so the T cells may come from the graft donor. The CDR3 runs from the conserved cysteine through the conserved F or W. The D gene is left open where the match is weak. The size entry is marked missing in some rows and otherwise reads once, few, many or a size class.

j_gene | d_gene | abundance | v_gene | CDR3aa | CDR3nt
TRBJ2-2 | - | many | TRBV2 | CASSPGVFGFAGELFF | TGTGCCAGCAGCCCGGGGGTGTTCGGGTTTGCCGGGGAGCTGTTTTTT
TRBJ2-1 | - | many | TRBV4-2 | CASSSDDRSSYNEQFF | TGTGCCAGCAGCAGCGACGACAGGAGCTCCTACAATGAGCAGTTCTTC
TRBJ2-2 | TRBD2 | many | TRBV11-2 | CASSLNPWTSGTTGELFF | TGTGCCAGCAGCTTAAATCCGTGGACTAGCGGGACCACCGGGGAGCTGTTTTTT
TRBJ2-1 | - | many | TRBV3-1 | CASSQDASSYNEQFF | TGTGCCAGCAGCCAAGATGCTAGCAGCTACAATGAGCAGTTCTTC
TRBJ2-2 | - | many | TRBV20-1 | CSARDPVNTGELFF | TGCAGTGCTAGAGACCCCGTAAACACCGGGGAGCTGTTTTTT
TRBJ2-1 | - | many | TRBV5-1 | CASSLGLEGRGNEQFF | TGCGCCAGCAGCTTGGGGTTGGAGGGCCGGGGCAATGAGCAGTTCTTC
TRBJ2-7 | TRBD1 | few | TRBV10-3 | CAISDRDRKSYEQYF | TGTGCCATCAGTGACCGGGACAGAAAGTCCTACGAGCAGTACTTC
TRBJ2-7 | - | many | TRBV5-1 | CASSPQLWSYEQYF | TGCGCCAGCAGCCCGCAGCTATGGTCCTACGAGCAGTACTTC
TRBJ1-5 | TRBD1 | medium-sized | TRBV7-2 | CASSYGTGYNQPQHF | TGTGCCAGCAGCTATGGGACAGGGTACAATCAGCCCCAGCATTTT
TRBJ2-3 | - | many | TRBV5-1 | CASSLWGSDTQYF | TGCGCCAGCAGCTTGTGGGGCTCAGATACGCAGTATTTT
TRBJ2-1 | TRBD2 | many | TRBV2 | CASGLSGVSYNEQFF | TGTGCCAGCGGACTTAGCGGGGTTTCCTACAATGAGCAGTTCTTC
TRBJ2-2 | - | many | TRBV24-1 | CATSDYAGKGWNTGELFF | TGTGCCACCAGTGATTATGCAGGGAAAGGATGGAACACCGGGGAGCTGTTTTTT
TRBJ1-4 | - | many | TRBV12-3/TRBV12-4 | CASSFNPGEKLFF | TGTGCCAGCAGTTTTAATCCCGGCGAAAAACTGTTTTTT
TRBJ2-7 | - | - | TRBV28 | CASSFILRSSYEQYF | TGTGCCAGCAGTTTTATACTCAGGAGCTCCTACGAGCAGTACTTC
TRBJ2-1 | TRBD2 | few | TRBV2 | CASGGTSGRAEQFF | TGTGCCAGCGGAGGGACTAGCGGGAGGGCTGAGCAGTTCTTC
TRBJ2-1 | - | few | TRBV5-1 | CASSFVSTETYNEQFF | TGCGCCAGCAGCTTTGTGTCGACAGAAACCTACAATGAGCAGTTCTTC
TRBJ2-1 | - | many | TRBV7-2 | CASSLAGSVHEQFF | TGTGCCAGCAGCTTAGCGGGGTCTGTTCATGAGCAGTTCTTC
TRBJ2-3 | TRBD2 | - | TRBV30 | CAWRPSGRPYF | TGTGCCTGGAGGCCTAGCGGGAGACCGTATTTT
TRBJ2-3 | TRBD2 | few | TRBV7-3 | CASSRTSGRTTDTQYF | TGTGCCAGCAGCCGGACTAGCGGGAGGACCACAGATACGCAGTATTTT
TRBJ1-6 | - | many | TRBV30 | CVLPTSGISPLHF | TGTGTCCTGCCTACTTCAGGGATCTCACCCCTCCACTTT
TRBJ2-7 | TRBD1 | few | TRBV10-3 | CAISERRDRVDEQYF | TGTGCCATCAGTGAGCGTAGGGACAGGGTTGACGAGCAGTACTTC
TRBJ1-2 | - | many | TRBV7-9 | CASSLALRGYTF | TGTGCCAGCAGCTTAGCGTTACGTGGCTACACCTTC
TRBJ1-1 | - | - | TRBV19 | CASSTTLRGATEAFF | TGTGCCAGTTCAACCACCCTCAGGGGCGCCACTGAAGCTTTCTTT
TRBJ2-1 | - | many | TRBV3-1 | CASSQVDGPSDEQFF | TGTGCCAGCAGCCAAGTCGACGGGCCTTCCGATGAGCAGTTCTTC
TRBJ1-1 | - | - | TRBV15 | CATSRYREGNTEAFF | TGTGCCACCAGCCGTTACAGGGAGGGGAACACTGAAGCTTTCTTT
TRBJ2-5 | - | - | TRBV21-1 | CAISKGYRGRSETQYF | TGTGCCATCAGCAAAGGCTACAGGGGAAGGAGCGAGACCCAGTACTTC
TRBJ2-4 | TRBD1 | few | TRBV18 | CASSLLRDRKNIQYF | TGTGCCAGCTCTCTCCTCCGGGACAGAAAAAACATTCAGTACTTC
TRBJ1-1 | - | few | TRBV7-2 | CASSPTELYTEAFF | TGTGCCAGCAGCCCGACGGAACTTTACACTGAAGCTTTCTTT
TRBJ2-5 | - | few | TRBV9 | CASSVGVWAPPPQETQYF | TGTGCCAGCAGCGTAGGGGTCTGGGCGCCCCCCCCACAAGAGACCCAGTACTTC
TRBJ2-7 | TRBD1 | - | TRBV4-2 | CASSQGGQGTYEQYF | TGTGCCAGCAGCCAAGGGGGACAGGGTACCTACGAGCAGTACTTC
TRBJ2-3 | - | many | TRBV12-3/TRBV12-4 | CASTPGRTDTQYF | TGTGCCAGCACCCCGGGACGCACAGATACGCAGTATTTT
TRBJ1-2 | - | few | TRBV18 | CASSPLGSNYGYTF | TGTGCCAGCTCACCTCTGGGCAGTAACTATGGCTACACCTTC
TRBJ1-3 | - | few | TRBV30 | CAWLSPSSGNTIYF | TGTGCCTGGCTCTCACCAAGCTCTGGAAACACCATATATTTT
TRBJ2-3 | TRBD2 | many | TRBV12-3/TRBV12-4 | CASSIAGADTQYF | TGTGCCAGCAGCATAGCGGGTGCGGATACGCAGTATTTT
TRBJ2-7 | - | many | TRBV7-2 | CASSWSGGASYEQYF | TGTGCCAGCAGCTGGAGCGGCGGGGCATCCTACGAGCAGTACTTC
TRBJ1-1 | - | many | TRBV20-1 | CSARERGVNTEAFF | TGCAGTGCTAGAGAAAGAGGGGTGAACACTGAAGCTTTCTTT
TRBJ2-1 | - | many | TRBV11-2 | CASSFSVGRAYNEQFF | TGTGCCAGCAGCTTTTCCGTCGGTAGGGCCTACAATGAGCAGTTCTTC
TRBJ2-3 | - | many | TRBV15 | CATSRDGLASTDTQYF | TGTGCCACCAGCAGAGATGGTCTAGCAAGCACAGATACGCAGTATTTT
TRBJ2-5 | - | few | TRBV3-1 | CASTLVFLGQDTQYF | TGTGCCAGCACCCTGGTATTTCTAGGCCAAGATACCCAGTACTTC
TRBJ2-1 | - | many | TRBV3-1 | CASSQDLANNEQFF | TGTGCCAGCAGCCAAGACCTAGCGAACAATGAGCAGTTCTTC
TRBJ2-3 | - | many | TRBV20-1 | CSARFQTATDTQYF | TGCAGTGCTAGGTTTCAGACAGCCACAGATACGCAGTATTTT
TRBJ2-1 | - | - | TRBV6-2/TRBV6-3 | CASRGAYLFF | TGTGCCAGCAGAGGCGCCTACCTGTTCTTC